Listed here is a single T cell receptor (beta chain). The sample belongs to a study of blood T cell repertoires in COVID-19. Across the study: Whether acute or convalescent, the COVID-19 samples came from the United States, Italy and Spain. PBMCs, B-cell-depleted T cells, or T cells provided the cDNA or gDNA that made up the material.

Methods used by the authors: The assay estimated nucleated cells by amplifying reference gene primers. The method was immunoSEQ multiplex PCR; TCRdb's version includes in-frame clones alone and lacks a portion of them. V, J and clone size are taken as reported in that table, and D and trimming were inferred from the DNA itself. The table lists under 200,000 clones, roughly 84% of them singletons, with less than 10% in the top ten. Seattle's enrolled individuals joined amid active infection and were then monitored longitudinally. Germline V lookup: CDR1 LNHNV, CDR2 YYDKDF (reference sequence). V lost 3 bases to trimming and J lost 2 bases; unmatched junction nucleotides: 5. The CDR3 extends over 16 amino acids.

The sample was peripheral blood. The clonotype originates from a woman aged 55-70 years with COVID-19, enrolled during active disease. The V call is TRBV15, the J call TRBJ2-3; TRBD2 matches 10 bases. CDR3 coding DNA: TGTGCCACCAGCAGGCGGACTAGCGGAATCACAGATACGCAGTATTTT. Amino acids: CATSRRTSGITDTQYF.